This T cell receptor beta chain comes out of a study of OX40 agonist ivuxolimab in advanced cancers. This clone was found a few times. The CDR3 consists of 11 residues. Sequenced by immunoSEQ multiplex PCR; TCRdb stores in-frame clones only, minus some. In the table there are 60,000 to 85,000 clones, nearly 90% of which are singletons. This receptor was identified in an adult with an advanced solid tumor such as melanoma, head and neck, liver or kidney cancer. V gene TRBV21-1 combines with J gene TRBJ1-1; TRBD1 is taken as the D call from the table, unchecked against the DNA. TRBV21-1 is a pseudogene. The sequencing here drew on CD4+ or CD8+ T cells sorted from blood, taken in a trial of the OX40 agonist ivuxolimab. The CDR3 DNA is TGTGCCAGCAGCGTCCCAGGGGAAGCTTTCTTT. Its translation is CASSVPGEAFF.